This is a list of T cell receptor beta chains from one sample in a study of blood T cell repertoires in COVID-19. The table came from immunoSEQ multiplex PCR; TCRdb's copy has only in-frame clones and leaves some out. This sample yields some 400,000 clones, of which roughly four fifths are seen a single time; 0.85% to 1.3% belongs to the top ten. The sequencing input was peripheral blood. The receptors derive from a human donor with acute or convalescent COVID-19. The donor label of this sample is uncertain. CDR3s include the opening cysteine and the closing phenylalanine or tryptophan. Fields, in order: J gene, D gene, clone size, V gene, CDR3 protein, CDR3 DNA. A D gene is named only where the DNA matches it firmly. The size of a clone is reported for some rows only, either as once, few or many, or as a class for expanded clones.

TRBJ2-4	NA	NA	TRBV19	CASSIQLGLAKNIQYF	TGTGCCAGTAGTATTCAGTTGGGACTAGCCAAAAACATTCAGTACTTC
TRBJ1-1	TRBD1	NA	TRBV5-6	CASSLPGQGSNTEAFF	TGTGCCAGCAGCCTTCCGGGACAGGGGTCGAACACTGAAGCTTTCTTT
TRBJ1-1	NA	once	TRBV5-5	CASSLIVNLNTEAFF	TGTGCCAGCAGCTTGATAGTCAACCTGAACACTGAAGCTTTCTTT
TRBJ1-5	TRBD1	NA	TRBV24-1	CATSDLLGQGADQPQHF	TGTGCCACCAGTGATTTGCTCGGACAGGGGGCCGATCAGCCCCAGCATTTT
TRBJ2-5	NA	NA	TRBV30	CASNGGGALETQYF	TGTGCCTCAAATGGAGGGGGGGCCCTCGAGACCCAGTACTTC
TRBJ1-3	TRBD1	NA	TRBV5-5	CASSQTRGPGNTIYF	TGTGCCAGCAGCCAAACCAGGGGGCCCGGAAACACCATATATTTT
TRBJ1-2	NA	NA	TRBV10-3	CAISEGSQATYGYTF	TGTGCCATCAGTGAGGGGAGTCAGGCGACCTATGGCTACACCTTC
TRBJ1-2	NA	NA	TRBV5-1	CASSLESTGFDGYTF	TGCGCCAGCAGCTTGGAGTCCACAGGGTTTGATGGCTACACCTTC
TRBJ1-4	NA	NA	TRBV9	CASSRGVTNEKLFF	TGTGCCAGCAGCCGGGGGGTTACTAATGAAAAACTGTTTTTT
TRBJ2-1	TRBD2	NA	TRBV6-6	CASRKSGREGGSEQFF	TGTGCCAGCAGGAAAAGCGGGAGGGAGGGCGGTAGTGAGCAGTTCTTC
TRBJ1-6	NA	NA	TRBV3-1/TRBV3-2	CASHGRGSGSPLHF	TGTGCCAGCCACGGTCGGGGGTCAGGGTCACCCCTCCACTTT
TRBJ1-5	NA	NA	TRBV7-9	CASSLSLGEGGQPQHF	TGTGCCAGCAGCTTAAGTCTGGGAGAGGGAGGTCAGCCCCAGCATTTT
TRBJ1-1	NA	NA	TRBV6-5	CASSYSRGPNTEAFF	TGTGCCAGCAGTTACTCGCGGGGCCCGAACACTGAAGCTTTCTTT
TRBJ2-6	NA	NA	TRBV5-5	CASSFGERVAGANVLTF	TGTGCCAGCAGCTTTGGTGAGCGGGTAGCTGGGGCCAACGTCCTGACTTTC
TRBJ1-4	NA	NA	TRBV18	CASSPGRAEKLFF	TGTGCCAGCTCACCCGGAAGAGCGGAAAAACTGTTTTTT
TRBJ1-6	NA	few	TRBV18	CASSPWEGESPLHF	TGTGCCAGCTCCCCGTGGGAGGGTGAGTCACCCCTCCACTTT